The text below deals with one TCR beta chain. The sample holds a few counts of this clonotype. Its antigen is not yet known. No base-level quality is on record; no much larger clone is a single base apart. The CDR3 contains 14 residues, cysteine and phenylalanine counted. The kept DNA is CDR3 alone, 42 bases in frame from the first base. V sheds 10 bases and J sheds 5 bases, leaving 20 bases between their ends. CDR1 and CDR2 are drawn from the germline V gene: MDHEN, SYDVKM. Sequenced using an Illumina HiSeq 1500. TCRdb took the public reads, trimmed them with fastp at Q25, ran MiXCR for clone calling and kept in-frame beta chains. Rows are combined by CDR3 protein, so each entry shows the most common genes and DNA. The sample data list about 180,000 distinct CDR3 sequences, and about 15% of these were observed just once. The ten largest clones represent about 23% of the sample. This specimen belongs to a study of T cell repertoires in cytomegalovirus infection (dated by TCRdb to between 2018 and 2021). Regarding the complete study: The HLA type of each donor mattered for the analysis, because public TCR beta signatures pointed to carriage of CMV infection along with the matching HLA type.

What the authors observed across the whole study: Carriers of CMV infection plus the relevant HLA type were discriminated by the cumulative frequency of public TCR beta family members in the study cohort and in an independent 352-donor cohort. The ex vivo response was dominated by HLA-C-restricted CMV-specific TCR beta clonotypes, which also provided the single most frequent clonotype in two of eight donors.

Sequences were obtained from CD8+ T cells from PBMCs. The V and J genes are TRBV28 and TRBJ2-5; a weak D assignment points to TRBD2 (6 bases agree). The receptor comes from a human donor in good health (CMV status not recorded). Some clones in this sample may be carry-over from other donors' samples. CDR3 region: CATRGTQGRETQYF. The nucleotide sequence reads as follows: TGTGCCACCCGGGGGACCCAGGGTCGGGAGACCCAGTACTTC.